This record concerns one T cell receptor (beta chain) sequence. The data are from a study of blood T cell repertoires in COVID-19. Study background: PBMCs, B-cell-depleted T cells, or T cells were the source of the cDNA or gDNA that made up the material.

Per the germline V gene, CDR1 is LGHDT and CDR2 is YNNKEL (reference sequence). V dropped 6 bases and J dropped 6 bases, with 10 bases sitting between them. The CDR3 length is 12 residues. Original methodology: Using reference gene primer amplification, nucleated cell counts were estimated. Sequencing was performed with immunoSEQ multiplex PCR; in TCRdb, only in-frame clones are kept and a portion is missing. V, J and clone size are those of that table, while D and trimming were read from the DNA. The data show tens of thousands of clones, about nine tenths seen once. The sequence was collected from a woman over 75 with acute or convalescent COVID-19. The V gene is TRBV3-1 (or the pseudogene TRBV3-2), the J gene TRBJ2-3; D uncertain. Sequences were obtained from peripheral blood. The CDR3 protein is CASSQSRDTQYF. For the CDR3, the DNA is TGTGCCAGCAGTCAATCTAGGGATACGCAGTATTTT.